These 21 T cell receptor beta chains were all obtained from the same sample, sequenced in a study of shared clonotypes between healthy human individuals (dated by TCRdb to the early 2020s). The library was built by means of the immunoSEQ multiplex PCR assay. As stored in TCRdb, this immuneACCESS dataset retains in-frame rearrangements with V and J assigned. A fraction of the clones does not appear; measured against another copy, unresolved V genes explain less than half of the discrepancy, and the remainder lacks a known reason. This sample lists 2 million to 2.5 million clones; just over 90% were detected once. Clones ranked in the top ten supply 0.35% to 0.5% of the sample. What was sequenced was naive CD4+ T cells from PBMCs. The meaning of the sample's cell subset or site label: CD45RA+ positively selected. All receptors derive from a man between 18 and 29 years old in good health. Some clones in this sample may be carry-over from other donors' samples.

This chain joins TRBV14 and TRBJ2-7; TRBD2 matches 14 bases. J was trimmed by 6 bases and V by 1 base; bases with no gene match: 8. Germline CDR1 SGHDN, CDR2 FVKESK. The CDR3 consists of 17 residues. The CDR3 region is CASSQVDGLAGGGEQYF. CDR3 DNA sequence: TGTGCCAGCAGCCAAGTTGACGGACTAGCGGGAGGTGGCGAGCAGTACTTC.

The J gene is TRBJ1-1, the V gene TRBV28; D call uncertain. Germline values: CDR1 MDHEN, CDR2 SYDVKM. V gave up 3 bases and J gave up 9 bases, with 14 bases separating them. The CDR3 consists of 13 residues. This CDR3 reads CASSLRPSPKAFF. The CDR3 coding sequence is TGTGCCAGCAGTTTGAGGCCCTCCCCCAAAGCTTTCTTT.

In the case of this clone: Additional DNA sequences in this sample encode the identical CDR3. V usage is TRBV5-1 and J usage is TRBJ2-1; D unresolved. Trimming took off 0 bases at V and 4 bases at J, with 8 bases between the two ends. This CDR3 has 14 amino acids. The germline V gene has CDR1 SGHRS and CDR2 YFSETQ. The CDR3, as DNA: TGCGCCAGCAGCTTGGCTTCTAGTTACAATGAGCAGTTCTTC. Translating gives CASSLASSYNEQFF.

CDR3 nucleotides: TGTGCCAGCAGCGCCCAACCCGCGGGACCCGAGCAGTACTTC. Translating it yields CASSAQPAGPEQYF. This chain joins TRBV7-2 and TRBJ2-7; D may be TRBD2 (6 bases). This CDR3 spans 14 amino acids. CDR1 SGHTA and CDR2 FQGNSA come from the germline V gene. V was cut by 5 bases and J by 6 bases, with 17 bases left in between.

Turning to this clone: Other DNA sequences of this sample code for an identical CDR3. The chain has TRBV27 and TRBJ1-2; tentative D call: TRBD1 (5 bases). The length of the CDR3 is 13 residues. Germline V gene data show CDR1 as MNHEY and CDR2 as SMNVEV (reference sequence). The ends were cut back, 3 bases at V and 4 bases at J, with 9 bases in the middle. The DNA of the CDR3 is TGTGCCAGCAGTTTCCGAACAGGCTATGGCTACACCTTC. It codes for CASSFRTGYGYTF.

The V call is TRBV5-1, the J call TRBJ2-1, with D unresolved. With 1 base removed from V and 7 bases from J, the gap between germline ends came to 12 bases. The germline gives CDR1 SGHRS, CDR2 YFSETQ. CDR3 length: 14 amino acids. The CDR3 reads CASSLSDWKNEQFF. The CDR3, as DNA: TGCGCCAGCAGCTTGTCCGATTGGAAGAATGAGCAGTTCTTC.

The rearrangement uses TRBV28 and TRBJ1-5; 8 bases align to TRBD1. V lost 4 bases to trimming and J lost 4 bases; unmatched junction nucleotides: 6. The CDR3 sequence is 15 residues long. CDR1 MDHEN and CDR2 SYDVKM come from the germline V gene. The DNA for the CDR3 is TGTGCCAGCAGTTACCAGGGGGCAGGGAATCAGCCCCAGCATTTT. Amino acids: CASSYQGAGNQPQHF.

The chain uses TRBV11-2 and TRBJ1-1; the D gene is possibly TRBD1 (5 bases). The germline V gene has CDR1 SGHAT and CDR2 FQNNGV. Trimming took off 5 bases at V and 0 bases at J, with 13 bases between the two ends. This CDR3 is built from 15 residues. This chain's CDR3 is CASSPLRGMNTEAFF. In DNA form, the CDR3 reads TGTGCCAGCAGCCCCCTGCGGGGGATGAACACTGAAGCTTTCTTT.

The gene calls are TRBV28 and TRBJ1-3; D is ambiguous. CDR1 and CDR2 (germline): MDHEN, SYDVKM. The V end was cut by 3 bases, the J end by 0 bases, with 9 bases between. This CDR3 has 15 residues. CDR3 bases: TGTGCCAGCAGTTTGGCAGCTAGCTCTGGAAACACCATATATTTT. The encoded protein is CASSLAASSGNTIYF. Using reference TRBV28 and TRBJ1-3 for the parts outside the CDR3, the full variable domain is DVKVTQSSRYLVKRTGEKVFLECVQDMDHENMFWYRQDPGLGLRLIYFSYDVKMKEKGDIPEGYSVSREKKERFSLILESASTNQTSMYLCASSLAASSGNTIYFGEGSWLTVV.

The rearrangement joins TRBV7-9 to TRBJ1-5; no reliable D call. The CDR3 spans 12 residues. Per germline, CDR1 SEHNR and CDR2 FQNEAQ (reference sequence). Trimming removed 2 bases from V and 11 bases from J, with 10 bases in between. The CDR3 region is CASSLRAGAQHF. CDR3 bases: TGTGCCAGCAGCTTAAGGGCCGGGGCCCAGCATTTT.

V and J are TRBV7-7 and TRBJ2-7; a weak D match, TRBD1 (5 bases). Germline CDR1 is SSHAT and CDR2 is FNYEAQ (reference sequence). The CDR3 covers 14 residues. V gave up 5 bases and J gave up 4 bases, with 15 bases separating them. The CDR3 nucleotides are TGTGCCAGCAGCCACGGACCAAGGGGATACGAGCAGTACTTC. Protein product: CASSHGPRGYEQYF.

This clone was detected once. This sequence joins TRBV5-4 and TRBJ2-7, with 11 bases matching TRBD2. V shed 2 bases, J shed 5 bases, and the junction held 6 bases outside the gene matches. The CDR3 loop spans 15 amino acids. Germline V gene data show CDR1 as SGHNT and CDR2 as YYREEE (reference sequence). The CDR3 loop is CASSFLAGGDDEQYF. The CDR3 DNA follows: TGTGCCAGCAGCTTTCTAGCGGGAGGTGATGACGAGCAGTACTTC.

V and J are TRBV4-1 and TRBJ1-3, with TRBD1 identical over 8 bases. This CDR3 spans 20 amino acids. Per germline, CDR1 MGHRA and CDR2 YSYEKL. The trim removed 0 bases at V and 4 bases at J, leaving 17 bases unmatched. CDR3 region: CASSQDPRASQGARGNTIYF. Written as DNA, the CDR3 is TGCGCCAGCAGCCAAGACCCCAGAGCTTCCCAGGGGGCTAGAGGAAACACCATATATTTT.

V and J are TRBV7-3 and TRBJ2-2; 13 nucleotides match TRBD2. Per the germline V gene, CDR1 is SGHTA and CDR2 is FQGTGA. The CDR3 is 17 residues long. Trimming at V came to 5 bases and at J to 2 bases, leaving 5 bases not matched to a gene. CDR3 in DNA: TGTGCCAGCAGCACGACTAGCGGGAGGTTCAACACCGGGGAGCTGTTTTTT. Protein product: CASSTTSGRFNTGELFF.

The V call is TRBV5-1, the J call TRBJ2-7; D might be TRBD2 (6 bases). From germline, CDR1 is SGHRS and CDR2 YFSETQ. V lost 0 bases and J 6 bases, leaving 10 bases between the germline ends. The CDR3 is 13 amino acids. CDR3 protein: CASSLAGVSEQYF. CDR3 nucleotides: TGCGCCAGCAGCTTGGCGGGAGTTAGCGAGCAGTACTTC.

The genes are TRBV10-3 and TRBJ2-6; D unclear. This CDR3 region has 13 residues. The V end was cut by 7 bases, the J end by 2 bases, with 6 bases between. Germline V gene data show CDR1 as ENHRY and CDR2 as SYGVKD. As DNA, the CDR3 is TGTGCCATCATGGGTGCTGGGGCCAACGTCCTGACTTTC. It translates to CAIMGAGANVLTF.

This chain links TRBV2 with TRBJ1-5; no reliable D call. CDR3 length: 13 amino acids. Trimming stripped 8 bases from V and 0 bases from J, with 8 bases between. Germline V lookup: CDR1 SNHLY, CDR2 FYNNEI. The CDR3 bases are TGTGCCAGCGCGGGCGATAGCAATCAGCCCCAGCATTTT. It yields the protein CASAGDSNQPQHF. The whole variable domain, filled in from reference TRBV2 and TRBJ1-5, reads EPEVTQTPSHQVTQMGQEVILRCVPISNHLYFYWYRQILGQKVEFLVSFYNNEISEKSEIFDDQFSVERPDGSNFTLKIRSTKLEDSAMYFCASAGDSNQPQHFGDGTRLSIL.

V usage is TRBV5-1 and J usage is TRBJ2-3; the D is unclear. The V end was cut by 0 bases, the J end by 0 bases, with 11 bases between. The CDR3 has 16 residues. Germline CDR1 and CDR2: SGHRS and YFSETQ. The CDR3 DNA reads TGCGCCAGCAGCTTGGTTCTGATCCCTAGCACAGATACGCAGTATTTT. Its protein product is CASSLVLIPSTDTQYF.

The gene calls are TRBV11-2 and TRBJ2-7, with D possibly TRBD1 on 5 matching bases. This CDR3 is built from 17 residues. The ends were cut back, 5 bases at V and 0 bases at J, with 20 bases in the middle. CDR1 and CDR2 from the germline V gene are SGHAT and FQNNGV. CDR3 sequence (DNA): TGTGCCAGCAGCAATAGATCGCCGTTACAGGTCTCCTACGAGCAGTACTTC. It translates to CASSNRSPLQVSYEQYF. The whole variable domain, remainder taken from reference TRBV11-2 and TRBJ2-7, is EAGVAQSPRYKIIEKRQSVAFWCNPISGHATLYWYQQILGQGPKLLIQFQNNGVVDDSQLPKDRFSAERLKGVDSTLKIQPAKLEDSAVYLCASSNRSPLQVSYEQYFGPGTRLTVT.

This chain uses TRBV7-6 with TRBJ1-5; TRBD1 is a possible D gene (6 bases). Germline CDR1 and CDR2: SGHVS and FNYEAQ. The CDR3 runs to 16 residues. V lost 3 bases and J 6 bases, leaving 18 bases between the germline ends. CDR3 amino acids: CASSLLVGGLRQPQHF. The CDR3 DNA follows: TGTGCCAGCAGCTTGTTAGTCGGGGGGCTCCGTCAGCCCCAGCATTTT.

V gene TRBV27 combines with J gene TRBJ1-5; no clear D. Germline V gene lookup returns CDR1 MNHEY and CDR2 SMNVEV (reference sequence). V gave up 0 bases and J gave up 9 bases, with 9 bases separating them. The CDR3 has 13 residues. CDR3 in DNA: TGTGCCAGCAGTTTATCACCCGATTTGCCCCAGCATTTT. It is translated as CASSLSPDLPQHF.